Detailed here is one TCR beta chain. The method was immunoSEQ multiplex PCR; TCRdb's version includes in-frame clones alone and lacks a portion of them. The profile covers some 150,000 clones, with around 87% appearing a single time and about 2.5% taken by the ten largest. These data come from a study of blood T cell repertoires in COVID-19. On the study more broadly: The United States, Italy and Spain supplied acute and convalescent COVID-19 samples.

This TCR was sampled from a man aged 45-60 years with active COVID-19. Sample: peripheral blood.

The CDR3 here is CASSLDRGNYGYTF. The DNA for the CDR3 is TGTGCCAGCAGCTTGGACAGGGGTAACTATGGCTACACCTTC. The V and J genes are TRBV5-4 and TRBJ1-2; 7 nucleotides agree with TRBD1. Germline trimming cut 0 bases from V and 1 base from J; bases unmatched to any gene: 0. The CDR3 has 14 amino acids. Germline assignment: CDR1 SGHNT and CDR2 YYREEE (reference sequence). Filled out from reference TRBV5-4 and TRBJ1-2, the complete variable domain reads ETGVTQSPTHLIKTRGQQVTLRCSSQSGHNTVSWYQQALGQGPQFIFQYYREEENGRGNFPPRFSGLQFPNYSSELNVNALELDDSALYLCASSLDRGNYGYTFGSGTRLTVV.